This T cell receptor (beta chain) was recorded in a study of blood T cell repertoires in COVID-19. Study overall: The samples span acute and convalescent COVID-19 from the United States, Italy and Spain. T cells, B-cell-depleted T cells, or PBMCs provided the cDNA or gDNA that served as material.

The protocol was immunoSEQ multiplex PCR, while the TCRdb copy is restricted to in-frame clones and leaves out a portion. The table shows roughly 200,000 clones, with approximately 86% occurring only once. Germline trimming cut 3 bases from V and 5 bases from J; bases unmatched to any gene: 9. This CDR3 spans 15 amino acids. The germline CDR1 and CDR2 sequences are SGHDT and YYEEEE. This clone was picked up a small number of times. The receptor was derived from a woman aged 55-69 years with acute COVID-19. V usage is TRBV5-6 and J usage is TRBJ1-2, with 8 bases aligning to TRBD1. Sample: PBMCs or T cells enriched from blood (not recorded which). The CDR3 spells CASSSGQGARYGYTF. The CDR3 nucleotides are TGTGCCAGCAGCTCAGGCCAGGGGGCGCGATATGGCTACACCTTC.